What follows are 8 T cell receptor beta chains derived from one specimen sequenced in a study of beta chain features in type 1 diabetes. Since all of the isolated RNA was reverse transcribed, expressed TCRB transcripts were what got sequenced. Here immunoSEQ multiplex PCR was the method, and the copy in TCRdb shows in-frame clones only, minus some. The table has under 450,000 clones, approximately 13% seen once; the top ten hold around 0.039%. Material for sequencing was naive CD4+ T cells from blood. Every receptor here comes from a man in his thirties or forties in good health.

The CDR3 loop is CAWSFGSNTLTNQPQHF. The CDR3 nucleotides are TGTGCCTGGAGCTTCGGAAGCAACACCCTAACAAATCAGCCCCAGCATTTT. This chain links TRBV30 with TRBJ1-5, with D uncertain. Germline V gives CDR1 GTSNPN, CDR2 SVGIG (reference sequence). The CDR3 runs to 17 residues. V lost 3 bases and J 4 bases, leaving 22 bases between the germline ends.

This clone was seen a few times. The chain combines TRBV10-3 with TRBJ2-5; D is ambiguous. The V end lost 6 bases, the J end lost 6 bases, and 17 bases lay between the germline ends. CDR1 and CDR2 from the germline V gene are ENHRY and SYGVKD. The CDR3 runs to 14 residues. CDR3 bases: TGTGCCATCAGGGGCGACCGATCACGGCAGACCCAGTACTTC. Translated, it gives CAIRGDRSRQTQYF.

This clone was observed a handful of times. The V gene is TRBV2, the J gene TRBJ2-5; D possibly corresponds to TRBD2 (6 bases). The CDR3 contains 13 residues. CDR1 is SNHLY, CDR2 FYNNEI, per germline. Trimming took 4 bases from V and 7 from J, leaving 13 bases between them. CDR3 DNA sequence: TGTGCCAGCAGTGCAGAGGGAGGCGCGACCCAGTACTTC. This sequence encodes CASSAEGGATQYF.

The chain carries TRBV5-1 and TRBJ2-1; maybe TRBD2 (6 bases). Germline assignment: CDR1 SGHRS and CDR2 YFSETQ. The V and J ends lost 4 bases and 9 bases respectively, with 17 bases between them. CDR3 length: 14 residues. DNA of the CDR3: TGCGCCAGCAGCCCCCCGGCGGGGTCGGTTGAGCAGTTCTTC. This gives the protein CASSPPAGSVEQFF. The whole variable domain, filled in from reference TRBV5-1 and TRBJ2-1, reads KAGVTQTPRYLIKTRGQQVTLSCSPISGHRSVSWYQQTPGQGLQFLFEYFSETQRNKGNFPGRFSGRQFSNSRSEMNVSTLELGDSALYLCASSPPAGSVEQFFGPGTRLTVL.

The table lists this clone with a few counts. V and J are TRBV19 and TRBJ2-4; 10 bases line up with TRBD1. Germline values: CDR1 LNHDA, CDR2 SQIVND (reference sequence). V lost 7 bases, J lost 1 base, and 16 bases stayed unmatched. The CDR3 length is 19 residues. The CDR3: CASTATGGLLLQAKNIQYF. CDR3 DNA sequence: TGTGCCAGTACCGCGACAGGGGGCTTATTGCTTCAGGCCAAAAACATTCAGTACTTC.

The chain joins TRBV6-5 to TRBJ2-6; no definite D call. Looked up from germline, CDR1 is MNHEY and CDR2 is SVGAGI. CDR3 length: 11 amino acids. The V end was cut by 7 bases, the J end by 5 bases, with 3 bases between. The CDR3 is CASKRANVLTF. The CDR3, as DNA: TGTGCCAGCAAAAGGGCCAACGTCCTGACTTTC.

This chain joins TRBV9 and TRBJ2-3; unclear D gene. CDR1 and CDR2 from the germline V gene are SGDLS and YYNGEE. There are 14 residues in the CDR3. V dropped 4 bases and J dropped 0 bases, with 9 bases sitting between them. Here the CDR3 DNA reads TGTGCCAGCAGCATCACCCCAAGCACAGATACGCAGTATTTT. It is translated as CASSITPSTDTQYF.

The V gene is TRBV9, the J gene TRBJ2-1; D uncertain. The CDR3 spans 13 residues. Per the germline V gene, CDR1 is SGDLS and CDR2 is YYNGEE. V lost 1 base to trimming and J lost 5 bases, with 7 bases between them. CDR3 nucleotide sequence: TGTGCCAGCAGCGTATGGGGAAACAATGAGCAGTTCTTC. Translated: CASSVWGNNEQFF.